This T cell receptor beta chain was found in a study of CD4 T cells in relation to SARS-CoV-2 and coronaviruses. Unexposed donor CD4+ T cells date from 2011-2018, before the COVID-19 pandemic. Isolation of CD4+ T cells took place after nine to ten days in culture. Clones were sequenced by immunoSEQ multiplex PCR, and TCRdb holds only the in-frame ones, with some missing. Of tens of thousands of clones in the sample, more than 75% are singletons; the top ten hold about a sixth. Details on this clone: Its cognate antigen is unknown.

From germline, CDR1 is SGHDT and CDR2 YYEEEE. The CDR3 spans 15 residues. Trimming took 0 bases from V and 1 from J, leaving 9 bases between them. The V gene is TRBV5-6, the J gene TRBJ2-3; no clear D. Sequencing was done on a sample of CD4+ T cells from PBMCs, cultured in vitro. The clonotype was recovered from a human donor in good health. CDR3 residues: CASSLGRGGTDTQYF. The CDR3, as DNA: TGTGCCAGCAGCTTGGGGCGTGGCGGCACAGATACGCAGTATTTT.